A selection of T cell receptor beta chains follows, all from one sample in a study of cytomegalovirus exposure and HLA in healthy donors. The assay was immunoSEQ multiplex PCR, and TCRdb's table has in-frame clones only and misses some. The sample has some 190,000 clones, 86% seen once. Sequenced: PBMCs. The receptors originated from a young man in good health and CMV-seropositive. The CDR3 runs from the conserved cysteine through the conserved F or W. A D gene is named only where the DNA matches it firmly. Size values are once, few and many counts, or a class for expanded clones, and some rows have none.

>TRBJ2-2|few|TRBV27|-
TGTGCCAGCAGTCGGGACAACACCGGGGAGCTGTTTTTT
CASSRDNTGELFF
>TRBJ2-7|-|TRBV11-3|-
TGTGCCAGCAGCATTGACAGATACGAGCAGTACTTC
CASSIDRYEQYF
>TRBJ1-1|-|TRBV7-9|-
TGTGCCAGCAGCTTAGGGGAGATGAACACTGAAGCTTTCTTT
CASSLGEMNTEAFF
>TRBJ1-5|-|TRBV27|TRBD1
TGTGCCAGCCAGGCGACAGGGACCAATCAGCCCCAGCATTTT
CASQATGTNQPQHF
>TRBJ1-2|-|TRBV7-2|-
TGTGCCAGCAGCCGAGAGGGCCTCTATGGCTACACCTTC
CASSREGLYGYTF
>TRBJ2-7|-|TRBV6-5|TRBD2
TGTGCCAGCAGTCAACTAGCGGGAGCTTCCTACGAGCAGTACTTC
CASSQLAGASYEQYF
>TRBJ2-2|-|TRBV5-1|-
TGCGCCAGCAGATCACAGGGCGACAGCGGGGAGCTGTTTTTT
CASRSQGDSGELFF
>TRBJ2-2|few|TRBV9|-
TGTGCCAGCTCGTCCACCGGGGAGCTGTTTTTT
CASSSTGELFF
>TRBJ2-6|-|TRBV6-1|-
TGTGCCAGCGGGGGGAAGGGCTCTGGGGCCAACGTCCTGACTTTC
CASGGKGSGANVLTF
>TRBJ2-1|-|TRBV5-6|-
TGTGCCAGCAGCTTGGGTGGGGGAAACTACAATGAGCAGTTCTTC
CASSLGGGNYNEQFF
>TRBJ1-4|-|TRBV15|-
TGTGCCACCAGCAGAGATCGTGAAAAACTGTTTTTT
CATSRDREKLFF
>TRBJ2-3|-|TRBV5-1|TRBD2
TGCGCCAGCAGCTTGGATTGGGGGGGTACGCAGTATTTT
CASSLDWGGTQYF
>TRBJ1-2|once|TRBV19|-
TGTGCCAGTAGTGCCACTGCTTCCGGACCTACTTTC
CASSATASGPTF
>TRBJ2-1|-|TRBV6-1|-
TGTGCCAGCAGGAGGGGTCAGGGCAATGAGCAGTTCTTC
CASRRGQGNEQFF
>TRBJ2-7|-|TRBV4-1|-
TGCGCCAGTCGGGGGGCGGGGGTCGACGAGCAGTACTTC
CASRGAGVDEQYF
>TRBJ2-2|-|TRBV29-1|TRBD1
TGCAGCGGAAGACAGGGGCCTGGCACCGGGGAGCTGTTTTTT
CSGRQGPGTGELFF
>TRBJ1-4|-|TRBV7-2|TRBD1
TGTGCCAGCAGCTTAAAGGCAGGGGGTGAAAAACTGTTTTTT
CASSLKAGGEKLFF
>TRBJ1-1|-|TRBV2|TRBD1
TGTGCCAGGGGACAGGGGGGGACTGAAGCTTTCTTT
CARGQGGTEAFF
>TRBJ2-5|-|TRBV29-1|-
TGCAGCGTTGAAGAGGGTGGGGGGGAGACCCAGTACTTC
CSVEEGGGETQYF
>TRBJ1-5|-|TRBV27|-
TGTGCCAGCAGTTCGGTTGGCAATCAGCCCCAGCATTTT
CASSSVGNQPQHF
>TRBJ1-5|-|TRBV4-1|-
TGCGCCAGCAGCCAAGAAGAAGGGACGGATTATCAGCCCCAGCATTTT
CASSQEEGTDYQPQHF
>TRBJ2-1|once|TRBV6-6|-
TGTGCCAGCAGTTACCTGACAGGCTCCTACAATGAGCAGTTCTTC
CASSYLTGSYNEQFF
>TRBJ1-2|-|TRBV6-5|-
TGTGCCAGCAGTTTTAGGGGCAGGGGCTATGGCTACACCTTC
CASSFRGRGYGYTF
>TRBJ1-4|-|TRBV6-5|TRBD1
TGTGCCAGCAGTTTAGACAGGGTGGCTGAAAAACTGTTTTTT
CASSLDRVAEKLFF
>TRBJ2-1|once|TRBV15|-
TGTGCCACCAGCAGAGATTTGACCGAGGGAGCTACCCGGGTCTATGAGCAGTTCTTC
CATSRDLTEGATRVYEQFF
>TRBJ2-1|-|TRBV6-5|-
TGTGCCAGCAGTCCCGCCAACACCAATGAGCAGTTCTTC
CASSPANTNEQFF
>TRBJ2-1|-|TRBV15|-
TGTGCCACCAGCAATGGCTTTTACAATGAGCAGTTCTTC
CATSNGFYNEQFF
>TRBJ1-6|-|TRBV4-3|-
TGCGCCAGCAGCCAGGGTAATTCACCCCTCCACTTT
CASSQGNSPLHF
>TRBJ2-7|-|TRBV27|TRBD2
TGTGCCAGCAGTTTAAGCGGGAGACATTACGAGCAGTACTTC
CASSLSGRHYEQYF
>TRBJ2-1|-|TRBV6-1|TRBD2
TGTGCCAGCAGTGACTGGGCGGGAGGAAGGAATGAGCAGTTCTTC
CASSDWAGGRNEQFF
>TRBJ1-5|few|TRBV5-5|-
TGTGCCAGCAGCTTTGGAGGGGCGCCGAATCAGCCCCAGCATTTT
CASSFGGAPNQPQHF
>TRBJ2-2|-|TRBV9|-
TGTGCCAGCAGCGTAGCGGCAGCCGGGGAGCTGTTTTTT
CASSVAAAGELFF
>TRBJ2-2|once|TRBV5-1|TRBD1
TGCGCCAGCAGCCAAGGACAGGCGAACACCGGGGAGCTGTTTTTT
CASSQGQANTGELFF
>TRBJ2-7|-|TRBV6-1|TRBD2
TGTGCCAGCACCAAAGCGGGGCCAGAATACGAGCAGTACTTC
CASTKAGPEYEQYF
>TRBJ2-7|-|TRBV6-6|-
TGTGCCAGCAGTTACATCGACGAGCAGTACTTC
CASSYIDEQYF
>TRBJ2-5|-|TRBV15|TRBD1
TGTGCCACCAGCGAGGGGGCAGGCAAGGCGACAGGGGAGACCCAGTACTTC
CATSEGAGKATGETQYF
>TRBJ2-7|-|TRBV7-9|TRBD1
TGTGCCAGCAGCAATCCGGGACAGGGGGGTTACGAGCAGTACTTC
CASSNPGQGGYEQYF
>TRBJ1-1|-|TRBV19|-
TGTGCCAGTAAGGCGCGGACAGAGAACACTGAAGCTTTCTTT
CASKARTENTEAFF
>TRBJ1-6|-|TRBV9|-
TGTGCCAGCAGCGTAGAGCCAGGGGAAGATAATTCACCCCTCCACTTT
CASSVEPGEDNSPLHF
>TRBJ2-1|-|TRBV7-2|TRBD2
TGTGCCAGCAGCACCGGACTAGCGGGAGGGCGGGAGCAGTTCTTC
CASSTGLAGGREQFF
>TRBJ2-5|-|TRBV27|TRBD2
TGTGCCAGCAGTTTGGAACTAGCGGGTTTAGAGACCCAGTACTTC
CASSLELAGLETQYF
>TRBJ2-5|-|TRBV7-9|-
TGTGCCAGCAGAAGACCCGAAGAGACCCAGTACTTC
CASRRPEETQYF
>TRBJ2-7|-|TRBV5-1|-
TGCGCCAGCAGCTTCCGATATAGCTCCTACGAGCAGTACTTC
CASSFRYSSYEQYF
>TRBJ2-5|-|TRBV9|TRBD2
TGTGCCAGCAGCGGCTGGGGGGGAGACCGGGAGACCCAGTACTTC
CASSGWGGDRETQYF
>TRBJ1-1|-|TRBV29-1|-
TGCAGCGTTCAGGGACGGATGATGAGGAGTGACACTGAAGCTTTCTTT
CSVQGRMMRSDTEAFF
>TRBJ1-4|-|TRBV6-6|-
TGTGCCAGCAGTTATACGGACGGGGGAAATGAAAAACTGTTTTTT
CASSYTDGGNEKLFF
>TRBJ2-1|-|TRBV7-2|-
TGTGCCAGCAGCTTAGAAAGGGTTGAGCAGTTCTTC
CASSLERVEQFF
>TRBJ1-2|-|TRBV14|-
TGTGCCAGCAGCCCAGCAGAAGGCTACACCTTC
CASSPAEGYTF
>TRBJ2-5|-|TRBV5-4|-
TGTGCCAGCAGCTTGAAGGGGAGCAAGTACCAAGAGACCCAGTACTTC
CASSLKGSKYQETQYF
>TRBJ1-1|-|TRBV29-1|-
TGCAGCGTTGCAGGAGGAGAGACTGAAGCTTTCTTT
CSVAGGETEAFF
>TRBJ2-1|-|TRBV4-1|TRBD2
TGCGCCAGCAGCCAAATAGCGGGGGGAATCTACAATGAGCAGTTCTTC
CASSQIAGGIYNEQFF
>TRBJ2-1|-|TRBV5-1|TRBD2
TGCGCCAGCGGTACTAGCGGGGTAACCTACAATGAGCAGTTCTTC
CASGTSGVTYNEQFF
>TRBJ2-7|-|TRBV9|TRBD1
TGTGCCAGCAGCGTAGAAGGCAGGGGGTTGGACGAGCAGTACTTC
CASSVEGRGLDEQYF
>TRBJ2-7|-|TRBV29-1|TRBD1
TGCAGCGCTTGGACAGGGGCGGGTGAGCAGTACTTC
CSAWTGAGEQYF
>TRBJ1-5|-|TRBV19|TRBD1
TGTGCCAGCTCGACAGGGGGCAATCAGCCCCAGCATTTT
CASSTGGNQPQHF